Shown below are 2 T cell receptor beta chains from a single sample sequenced in a study of blood T cells in healthy people across ages (dated by TCRdb to the mid-2010s). Libraries came from 5' RACE. Sequenced using an Illumina HiSeq 2500. A second PCR of 7 to 11 cycles was performed with a sample-barcoded 5' primer and a J-beta primer mix. Through fastp at Q25 and MiXCR, TCRdb rebuilt clones from the public reads, retaining in-frame beta chains. For every CDR3 protein sequence, its rows merge into one entry that carries the most common genes and DNA. Across this sample there are about 720,000 distinct CDR3 sequences, with about 20% seen only once. The ten biggest clones cover 22% of the sample. What was sequenced was blood. The receptors originated from a man aged 70-80 years in good health.

The gene calls are TRBV27 and TRBJ2-3, with TRBD2 identical over 7 bases. Germline CDR1 is MNHEY and CDR2 is SMNVEV (reference sequence). J gave up 5 bases and V 2 bases, and 10 bases lay outside the gene matches. The CDR3 contains 16 residues. CDR3 sequence: CASSLGGLLAVDTQYF. CDR3 in DNA: TGTGCCAGCAGTTTAGGAGGACTGCTAGCGGTAGATACGCAGTATTTT.

This clonotype came up a few times. This chain connects TRBV27 to TRBJ2-3; TRBD2 agrees at 14 bases. J was trimmed by 4 bases and V by 5 bases; bases with no gene match: 5. This CDR3 comprises 16 residues. The germline V gene has CDR1 MNHEY and CDR2 SMNVEV (reference sequence). Here the CDR3 DNA reads TGTGCCAGCAGTGCGCGACTAGCGGGGGGGGCAGATACGCAGTATTTT. It specifies CASSARLAGGADTQYF.